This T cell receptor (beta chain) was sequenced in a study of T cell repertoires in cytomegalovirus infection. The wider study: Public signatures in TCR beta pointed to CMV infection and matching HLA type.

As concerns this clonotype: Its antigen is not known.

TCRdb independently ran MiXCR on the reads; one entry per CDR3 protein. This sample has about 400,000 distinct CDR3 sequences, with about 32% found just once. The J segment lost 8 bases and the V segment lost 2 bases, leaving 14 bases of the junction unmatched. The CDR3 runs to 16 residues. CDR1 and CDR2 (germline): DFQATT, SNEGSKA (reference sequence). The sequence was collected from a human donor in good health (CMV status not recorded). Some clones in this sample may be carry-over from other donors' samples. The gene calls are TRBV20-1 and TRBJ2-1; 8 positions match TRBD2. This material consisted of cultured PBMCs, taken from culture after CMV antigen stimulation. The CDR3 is CSARPLAATLRDEQFF. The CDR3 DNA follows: TGCAGTGCTAGACCACTAGCGGCAACCCTCCGCGATGAGCAGTTCTTC.